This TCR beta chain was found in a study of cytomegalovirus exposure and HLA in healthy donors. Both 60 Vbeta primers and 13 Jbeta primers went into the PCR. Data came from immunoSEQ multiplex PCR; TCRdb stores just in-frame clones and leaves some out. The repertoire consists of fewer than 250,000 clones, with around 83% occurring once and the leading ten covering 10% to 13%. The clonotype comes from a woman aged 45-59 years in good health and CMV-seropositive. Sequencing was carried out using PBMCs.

For the CDR3, the DNA is TGCGCCAGCAGCTACACCGGGACAACAACCTACGAGCAGTACTTC. It yields the protein CASSYTGTTTYEQYF. This rearrangement joins TRBV5-1 to TRBJ2-7; D possibly corresponds to TRBD1 (6 bases). Trimming took 3 bases from V and 2 from J, leaving 15 bases between them. The CDR3 spans 15 residues. Germline loops: CDR1 SGHRS, CDR2 YFSETQ.